This TCR beta chain was recorded in a study of shared clonotypes between healthy human individuals. CD45RO-negative CD8 cells positively selected for CCR7 made up the naive population, which excluded terminally differentiated effector memory CD45RA+ cells. V shed 3 bases and J shed 2 bases, with 16 bases lying between them. This CDR3 is built from 16 residues. The germline CDR1 and CDR2 sequences are WNHNN and SYGVQD (reference sequence). Study processing details: For the immunoSEQ data, sequences were junction-only without quality scores, so filtering differed. Here immunoSEQ multiplex PCR was the method, and the copy in TCRdb shows in-frame clones only, minus some. From that table come the V and J calls and clone size; the DNA was used to work out D and trimming. The sample holds about 820,000 clones, almost 95% seen once.

The TCR was taken from a man under 40 in good health. The chain uses TRBV10-1 and TRBJ1-1; D might be TRBD1 (6 bases). The sample consisted of naive CD8+ T cells sorted from blood. The CDR3 nucleotides read TGCGCCAGCAGTGAAGAAGGGAGGGGGTCAAACACTGAAGCTTTCTTT. Its protein product is CASSEEGRGSNTEAFF.